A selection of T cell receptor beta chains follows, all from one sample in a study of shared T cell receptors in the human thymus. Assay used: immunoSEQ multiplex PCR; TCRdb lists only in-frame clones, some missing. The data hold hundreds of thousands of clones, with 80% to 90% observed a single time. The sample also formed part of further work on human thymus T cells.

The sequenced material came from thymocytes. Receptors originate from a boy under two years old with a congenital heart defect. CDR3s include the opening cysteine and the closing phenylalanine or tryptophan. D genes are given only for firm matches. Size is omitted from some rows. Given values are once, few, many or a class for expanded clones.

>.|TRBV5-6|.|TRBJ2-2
TGTGCCAGCAGCTTACCACATATCACCGGGGAGCTGTTTTTT
CASSLPHITGELFF
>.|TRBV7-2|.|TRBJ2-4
TGTGCCAGCAGCTGTGGACAAACTACTTTAGCCAAAAACATTCAGTACTTC
CASSCGQTTLAKNIQYF
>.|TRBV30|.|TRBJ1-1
TGTGCCTGGAGCGCGCAACGGGGACAATTTAACACTGAAGCTTTCTTT
CAWSAQRGQFNTEAFF
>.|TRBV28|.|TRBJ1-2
TGTGCCAGCAGTTTAGGGGGAGGGAGTAACTATGGCTACACCTTC
CASSLGGGSNYGYTF
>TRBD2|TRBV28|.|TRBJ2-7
TGTGCCAGCCGAGCGGGAGGTTCATCCTACGAGCAGTACTTC
CASRAGGSSYEQYF
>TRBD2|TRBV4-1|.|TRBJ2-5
TGCGCCAGCAGCCAAGAAGCGAGCGGGGTCACTAAAGAGACCCAGTACTTC
CASSQEASGVTKETQYF
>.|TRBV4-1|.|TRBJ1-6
TGCGCCAGCAGCCAAGAAGGAGGGTCCCCAAGGTCACCCCTCCACTTT
CASSQEGGSPRSPLHF
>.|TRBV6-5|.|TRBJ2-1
TGTGCCAGCAGGCGACTAGGGTCCTACAATGAGCAGTTCTTC
CASRRLGSYNEQFF
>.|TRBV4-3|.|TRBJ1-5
TGCGCCAGCAGCCAAGTTGCGGGGAGGGGACTTCAGCCCCAGCATTTT
CASSQVAGRGLQPQHF
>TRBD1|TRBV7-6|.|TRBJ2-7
TGTGCCAGCAGCCCCGGGACAGGGGTCGAGCAGTACTTC
CASSPGTGVEQYF
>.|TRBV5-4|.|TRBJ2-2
TGTGCCAGCACCACACTAGCATCCACCGGGGAGCTGTTTTTT
CASTTLASTGELFF
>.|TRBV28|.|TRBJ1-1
TGTGCCAGCATAGGGAGGGCCCCAAAAACTGAAGCTTTCTTT
CASIGRAPKTEAFF
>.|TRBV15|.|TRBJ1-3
TGTGCCACCAGCGGCAGGACAGTTACTTCTGGAAACACCATATATTTT
CATSGRTVTSGNTIYF
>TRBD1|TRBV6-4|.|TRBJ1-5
TGTGCCAGCATTAGGGACAGGGAAAAGAGAAGCAATCAGCCCCAGCATTTT
CASIRDREKRSNQPQHF
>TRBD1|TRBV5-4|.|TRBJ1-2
TGTGCCAGCAGCTTGAGGACAGGGGCGGTCGATGGCTACACCTTC
CASSLRTGAVDGYTF
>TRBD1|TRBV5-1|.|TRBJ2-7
TGCGCCAGCAGCTCCACATTCCGGGACAGAGTCTCCTACGAGCAGTACTTC
CASSSTFRDRVSYEQYF
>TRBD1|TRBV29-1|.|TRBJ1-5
TGCAGCGTGGGGACAGGGTATCAGCCCCAGCATTTT
CSVGTGYQPQHF
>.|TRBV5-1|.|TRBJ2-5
TGCGCCAGCAGCTTGGAAAGGCCCTGGGACTCTCACCAAGAGACCCAGTACTTC
CASSLERPWDSHQETQYF
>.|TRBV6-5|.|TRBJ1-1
TGTGCCAGCAGAACCGCGTTGAACACTGAAGCTTTCTTT
CASRTALNTEAFF
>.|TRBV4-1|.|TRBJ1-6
TGCGCCAGCAGCCCTGGAGGACAGACGCTAGGTTCACCCCTCCACTTT
CASSPGGQTLGSPLHF
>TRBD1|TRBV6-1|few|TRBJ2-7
TGTGCCACCCAGGACAGGGCGGACGAGCAGTACTTC
CATQDRADEQYF
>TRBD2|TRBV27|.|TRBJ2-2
TGTGCCAGCAGTTTAAAGCTAGCGGGGTACACCGGGGAGCTGTTTTTT
CASSLKLAGYTGELFF
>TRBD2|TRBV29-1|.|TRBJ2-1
TGCAGCGTTGAAGATGAGGCTAGCGGGATAGGGTTCAATGAGCAGTTCTTC
CSVEDEASGIGFNEQFF
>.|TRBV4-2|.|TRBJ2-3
TGTGCCAGCAGCCATACTACCACCACAGATACGCAGTATTTT
CASSHTTTTDTQYF
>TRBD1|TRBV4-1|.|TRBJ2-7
TGCGCCAGCAGCCAAGTTTGGATAACAGGGGTCGAGCAGTACTTC
CASSQVWITGVEQYF
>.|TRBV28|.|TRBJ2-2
TGTGCCAGCAGCCAGGGGTCCGGGGAGCTGTTTTTT
CASSQGSGELFF
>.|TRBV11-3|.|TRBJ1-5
TGTGCCAGCAGCTTATCTCGTGCGGCACATAGCAATCAGCCCCAGCATTTT
CASSLSRAAHSNQPQHF
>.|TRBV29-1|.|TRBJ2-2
TGCAGCGTTACCACAGTTACCACGGGGGACCCGAACACCGGGGAGCTGTTTTTT
CSVTTVTTGDPNTGELFF
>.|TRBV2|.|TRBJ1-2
TGTGCCAGCAGTACCCGGCGTAAGGGTAAGGAGGATGGCTACACCTTC
CASSTRRKGKEDGYTF
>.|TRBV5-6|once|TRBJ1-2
TGTGCCAGCAGCTCGGACAACGCCAGGCACACCTTC
CASSSDNARHTF
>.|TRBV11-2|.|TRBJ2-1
TGTGCCAGCAGCTTAGTATCTGCGTACAATGAGCAGTTCTTC
CASSLVSAYNEQFF
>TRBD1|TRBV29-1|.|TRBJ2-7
TGCAGCGTCAAGGACAGGGGGGCCTACGAGCAGTACTTC
CSVKDRGAYEQYF
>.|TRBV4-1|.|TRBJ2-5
TGCGCCAGCAGCCAAGTAGTTAGGGGGACCCAGTACTTC
CASSQVVRGTQYF
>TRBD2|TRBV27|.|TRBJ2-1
TGTGCCAGCGGACTCGGGACTAGCGGGAGCAATGAGCAGTTCTTC
CASGLGTSGSNEQFF
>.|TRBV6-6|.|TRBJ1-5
TGTGCCAGCAGTTTGCCGGGCAATCAGCCCCAGCATTTT
CASSLPGNQPQHF
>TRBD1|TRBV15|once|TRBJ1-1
TGTGCCACCAGCAGAGTTCAGGGGGCGTTGAACACTGAAGCTTTCTTT
CATSRVQGALNTEAFF
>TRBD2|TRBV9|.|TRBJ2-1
TGTGCCAGCAGCGTAGAGGGACTAGCGCCAATCTACAATGAGCAGTTCTTC
CASSVEGLAPIYNEQFF
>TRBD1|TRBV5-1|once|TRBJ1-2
TGCGCCAGCAGCCCCACAAGCGGGGACAGGGGTACTGCTAACTATGGCTACACCTTC
CASSPTSGDRGTANYGYTF
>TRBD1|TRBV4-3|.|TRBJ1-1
TGCGCCAGCAGCGCTTTGACAGGGGGGAAGAACACTGAAGCTTTCTTT
CASSALTGGKNTEAFF
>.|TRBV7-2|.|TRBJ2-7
TGTGCCAGCAGCTTCACTTCCTACGAGCAGTACTTC
CASSFTSYEQYF
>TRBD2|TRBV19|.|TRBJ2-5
TGTGCCAGTAGGTTAGCGGGGGAAGAGACCCAGTACTTC
CASRLAGEETQYF
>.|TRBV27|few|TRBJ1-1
TGTGCCAGCAGTTTATCTGGGGAGGAGAACACTGAAGCTTTCTTT
CASSLSGEENTEAFF